These 32 T cell receptor beta chains were all obtained from the same sample, sequenced in a study of shared clonotypes between healthy human individuals. The table came from immunoSEQ multiplex PCR; TCRdb's copy has only in-frame clones and leaves some out. Here the sample spans some 2,100,000 clones, under 97% being singletons. The sequenced sample was naive CD4+ T cells sorted from blood. Specified subset: CD45RA+ positively selected. Source of these receptors: a man younger than 30 in good health.

V gene TRBV2 combines with J gene TRBJ2-1, with D uncertain. Trimming removed 7 bases at V and 8 bases at J, with 9 bases between. Germline CDR1 SNHLY, CDR2 FYNNEI. There are 11 residues in the CDR3. CDR3 sequence: CASIVRDEQFF. Here the CDR3 DNA reads TGTGCCAGCATCGTTAGGGATGAGCAGTTCTTC.

The rearrangement uses TRBV21-1 and TRBJ1-1. TRBV21-1 represents a pseudogene. This CDR3 contains 14 residues. The CDR3 region is CASSTHRVRPEAFF. As DNA, the CDR3 is TGTGCCAGCAGCACCCACCGGGTTAGGCCTGAAGCTTTCTTT.

The chain employs TRBV5-1 and TRBJ1-1; D gene unclear. Germline-derived CDR1 and CDR2 are SGHRS and YFSETQ. This CDR3 spans 13 amino acids. The V and J ends lost 5 bases and 4 bases respectively, with 12 bases between them. The CDR3 loop reads CASSLYGSTEAFF. The CDR3, as DNA: TGCGCCAGCAGTCTATACGGGAGCACTGAAGCTTTCTTT.

To note about this clone: Within the sample, other DNA sequences also encode this same CDR3. The gene calls are TRBV7-8 and TRBJ2-7, with D uncertain. The CDR3 sequence is 12 residues long. The V end was cut by 5 bases, the J end by 0 bases, with 5 bases between. CDR1 SGHVS and CDR2 FQNEAQ come from the germline V gene. The CDR3 DNA is TGTGCCAGCAGCCCTAGCTCCTACGAGCAGTACTTC. Residues: CASSPSSYEQYF. Filled out from reference TRBV7-8 and TRBJ2-7, the complete variable domain reads GAGVSQSPRYKVAKRGQDVALRCDPISGHVSLFWYQQALGQGPEFLTYFQNEAQLDKSGLPSDRFFAERPEGSVSTLKIQRTQQEDSAVYLCASSPSSYEQYFGPGTRLTVT.

The chain carries TRBV7-8 and TRBJ1-4; 7 nucleotides align to TRBD1. Germline V gene sequence: CDR1 SGHVS, CDR2 FQNEAQ. The CDR3 spans 15 residues. V was pared by 6 bases and J by 5 bases, with 9 bases of the junction left unmatched. The CDR3 sequence is CASSYTGTVNEKLFF. In DNA form, the CDR3 reads TGTGCCAGCAGTTATACCGGGACAGTGAATGAAAAACTGTTTTTT. Full variable domain (remainder filled in from reference TRBV7-8 and TRBJ1-4): GAGVSQSPRYKVAKRGQDVALRCDPISGHVSLFWYQQALGQGPEFLTYFQNEAQLDKSGLPSDRFFAERPEGSVSTLKIQRTQQEDSAVYLCASSYTGTVNEKLFFGSGTQLSVL.

The chain couples TRBV10-3 to TRBJ1-2; possible D gene TRBD1, 6 bases. The CDR3 is made up of 14 amino acids. The ends were cut back, 4 bases at V and 6 bases at J, with 15 bases in the middle. CDR1 and CDR2 from the germline V gene are ENHRY and SYGVKD. The CDR3 coding sequence is TGTGCCATCAGTGCTTCCGGGACATCGAATGGCTACACCTTC. It encodes CAISASGTSNGYTF.

The chain combines TRBV4-1 with TRBJ2-3; D unclear. V was cut by 4 bases and J by 2 bases, with 7 bases left in between. This CDR3 contains 13 residues. Germline CDR1 and CDR2: MGHRA and YSYEKL. The CDR3 nucleotides are TGCGCCAGCAGCCCCCCGAACACAGATACGCAGTATTTT. This sequence encodes CASSPPNTDTQYF.

This sequence joins TRBV28 and TRBJ1-5; TRBD1 aligns across 9 bases. The CDR3 totals 14 residues. The trim removed 6 bases at V and 6 bases at J, leaving 6 bases unmatched. Germline assignment: CDR1 MDHEN and CDR2 SYDVKM. CDR3 in amino acids: CASRPGQGFQPQHF. The CDR3 region has the DNA TGTGCCAGCAGGCCGGGACAGGGTTTTCAGCCCCAGCATTTT.

The chain is built from TRBV7-2 and TRBJ2-7, with D unclear. Per the germline V gene, CDR1 is SGHTA and CDR2 is FQGNSA. Trimming stripped 1 base from V and 7 bases from J, with 14 bases between. CDR3 length: 14 amino acids. The CDR3 DNA is TGTGCCAGCAGCTTAGAACCGACATCTAGGGAGCAGTACTTC. This codes for CASSLEPTSREQYF.

Comments on this clone: An end of the junction differs from the germline gene, which may be a read error. The chain links TRBV5-4 to TRBJ2-1; TRBD1 might be the D (6 bases). Germline V gives CDR1 SGHNT, CDR2 YYREEE (reference sequence). The CDR3 has 16 residues. The CDR3 here is CASRFRGGGSYNEQFF. The DNA of the CDR3 is TGTGCCAGCCGCTTCAGGGGCGGTGGCTCCTACAATGAGCAGTTCTTC.

J is TRBJ1-3 and V is TRBV7-9; weak D call: TRBD1 (5 bases). Germline V gives CDR1 SEHNR, CDR2 FQNEAQ (reference sequence). Trimming took off 5 bases at V and 3 bases at J, with 14 bases between the two ends. The CDR3 is 15 residues long. For the CDR3, the DNA is TGTGCCAGCAGCCGAGAGGGGAGTTTTGGAAACACCATATATTTT. Amino acid sequence: CASSREGSFGNTIYF.

This chain uses TRBV5-1 with TRBJ2-3; 12 bases are a match to TRBD2. Germline CDR1 is SGHRS and CDR2 is YFSETQ. The J segment lost 2 bases and the V segment lost 4 bases, leaving 8 bases of the junction unmatched. The CDR3 contains 17 residues. The CDR3, as DNA: TGCGCCAGCAGCGTAAGACTAGCGGGGGCCTTCACAGATACGCAGTATTTT. Amino acids: CASSVRLAGAFTDTQYF.

In the case of this clone: The sample holds other DNA sequences that translate to the same CDR3. The V gene is TRBV7-3, the J gene TRBJ1-1; D remains unclear. CDR3 length: 15 amino acids. Germline CDR1 SGHTA, CDR2 FQGTGA. The V end lost 0 bases, the J end lost 1 base, and 9 bases lay between the germline ends. In DNA form, the CDR3 reads TGTGCCAGCAGCTTAACGCCCGGCGGGAACACTGAAGCTTTCTTT. This gives the protein CASSLTPGGNTEAFF.

This clone has only one observation. The CDR3, as DNA: TGCGCCAGCAGCGAGGCGACAGGGGGCATCTATGGCTACACCTTC. The encoded protein is CASSEATGGIYGYTF. The chain carries TRBV5-1 and TRBJ1-2; 10 bases agree with TRBD1. The CDR3 consists of 15 residues. Germline V gene lookup returns CDR1 SGHRS and CDR2 YFSETQ. Unmatched junction bases numbered 7, after V lost 4 bases and J lost 4 bases.

The chain carries TRBV9 and TRBJ2-5; 15 bases fit TRBD2. Germline V gene sequence: CDR1 SGDLS, CDR2 YYNGEE. This CDR3 is built from 15 residues. V dropped 6 bases and J dropped 7; count of bases not matched to a gene: 7. For the CDR3, the DNA is TGTGCCAGCACCTCCGGACTAGCGGGAGGGGGGACCCAGTACTTC. Translating gives CASTSGLAGGGTQYF.

There are a few counts of this clone. The genes are TRBV28 and TRBJ2-7; 9 nucleotides match TRBD2. The CDR3 has 15 amino acids. Germline V lookup: CDR1 MDHEN, CDR2 SYDVKM. V was pared by 2 bases and J by 2 bases, with 4 bases of the junction left unmatched. CDR3 loop: CASSLPSGATYEQYF. In DNA form, the CDR3 reads TGTGCCAGCAGTTTACCTAGCGGGGCTACCTACGAGCAGTACTTC.

The chain couples TRBV5-4 to TRBJ2-2, with D perhaps given as TRBD1 or TRBD2 (5 bases each). CDR1 is SGHNT and CDR2 is YYREEE in the germline V gene (reference sequence). V was cut by 6 bases and J by 6 bases, with 21 bases left in between. This CDR3 region has 16 residues. In DNA, the CDR3 is TGTGCCAGCAACTCTGGGGGAGCAGGGAATCCCGGGGAGCTGTTTTTT. Its protein is CASNSGGAGNPGELFF.

The rearrangement links TRBV6-5 to TRBJ1-2, with D unresolved. CDR3 size: 16 residues. The V end lost 4 bases, the J end lost 8 bases, and 23 bases lay between the germline ends. Germline V gene data show CDR1 as MNHEY and CDR2 as SVGAGI. CDR3 residues: CASSLRPGTASQGYTF. The DNA for the CDR3 is TGTGCCAGCAGTTTGCGCCCCGGCACCGCCAGTCAAGGCTACACCTTC.

This sequence joins TRBV10-3 and TRBJ1-4, with D perhaps TRBD1 (5 bases). Germline CDR1 and CDR2: ENHRY and SYGVKD. This CDR3 is built from 13 residues. Trimming cost V 7 bases and J 3 bases, with 9 bases left between them. Here the CDR3 reads CAIKPGPNEKLFF. CDR3 in DNA: TGTGCCATCAAGCCGGGACCTAATGAAAAACTGTTTTTT.

The V and J genes are TRBV21-1 and TRBJ2-7; the table calls TRBD2, which could not be checked here. TRBV21-1 is tagged as a pseudogene. The CDR3 covers 11 residues. Written as DNA, the CDR3 is TGTGCCAGCAGCCTTGACTGCGAGCAGTACTTC. It yields the protein CASSLDCEQYF.

V gene TRBV19 combines with J gene TRBJ2-7, with 8 nucleotides matching TRBD2. Germline assignment: CDR1 LNHDA and CDR2 SQIVND (reference sequence). This CDR3 comprises 15 residues. V was clipped by 3 bases and J by 3 bases; unmatched bases: 7. DNA of the CDR3: TGTGCCAGTAGTATCAAAGCGGGAGAGATCTACGAGCAGTACTTC. Protein: CASSIKAGEIYEQYF.

The rearrangement joins TRBV2 to TRBJ2-7; D tentatively reads TRBD1 or TRBD2 (6 bases each). The CDR3 has 14 residues. Germline assignment: CDR1 SNHLY and CDR2 FYNNEI. The germline V and J ends were trimmed by 11 bases and 12 bases, with 29 bases remaining between them. CDR3 sequence (DNA): TGTGCCCTAGGGGGGCAGGGTTCCTTTACGAGGTGGTACTTC. Protein sequence: CALGGQGSFTRWYF.

This chain uses TRBV2 with TRBJ2-5; TRBD2 matches 7 bases. Germline V lookup: CDR1 SNHLY, CDR2 FYNNEI. This CDR3 is 11 amino acids long. Trimming at V came to 11 bases and at J to 4 bases, leaving 4 bases not matched to a gene. CDR3 region: CAGGVGETQYF. CDR3 nucleotide sequence: TGTGCCGGGGGGGTAGGAGAGACCCAGTACTTC.

The V call is TRBV9, the J call TRBJ2-2, with 7 bases that match TRBD1. V lost 6 bases, J lost 1 base, and 3 bases stayed unmatched. Looked up from germline, CDR1 is SGDLS and CDR2 is YYNGEE. This CDR3 has 14 residues. The CDR3 here is CASNRQGNTGELFF. The CDR3 DNA follows: TGTGCCAGCAACCGACAGGGGAACACCGGGGAGCTGTTTTTT.

The V and J genes are TRBV7-6 and TRBJ1-3; D not resolved. Germline values: CDR1 SGHVS, CDR2 FNYEAQ. This CDR3 comprises 15 residues. Trimming took 0 bases from V and 0 from J, leaving 6 bases between them. In DNA form, the CDR3 reads TGTGCCAGCAGCTTAGCGTACCCCTCTGGAAACACCATATATTTT. It codes for CASSLAYPSGNTIYF.

The chain has TRBV30 and TRBJ1-2; maybe TRBD1 (6 bases). Germline-derived CDR1 and CDR2 are GTSNPN and SVGIG (reference sequence). The V and J ends lost 1 base and 2 bases respectively, with 8 bases between them. The CDR3 totals 13 residues. CDR3 loop: CAWSAQGNYGYTF. CDR3 in DNA: TGTGCCTGGAGTGCTCAGGGGAACTATGGCTACACCTTC.

The chain uses TRBV28 and TRBJ1-2; unclear D gene. CDR1 is MDHEN, CDR2 SYDVKM, per germline. The CDR3 extends over 16 amino acids. Between the trimmed V and J ends, which lost 6 bases and 0 bases, there was a span of 17 bases. CDR3 coding DNA: TGTGCCAGCAGCCCCAGATGGGTACCAACTAACTATGGCTACACCTTC. Amino acids: CASSPRWVPTNYGYTF.

The genes are TRBV25-1 and TRBJ2-1, with no clear D. The V and J ends lost 3 bases and 4 bases respectively, with 10 bases between them. Germline V lookup: CDR1 MGHDK, CDR2 SYGVNS. The CDR3 is 14 residues long. The CDR3 reads CASSDSGPYNEQFF. The DNA for the CDR3 is TGTGCCAGCAGTGACTCCGGGCCATACAATGAGCAGTTCTTC.

The chain is built from TRBV6-1 and TRBJ2-7; 9 positions match TRBD1. Germline lookup yields CDR1 MNHNS and CDR2 SASEGT. This CDR3 comprises 14 residues. V lost 6 bases to trimming and J lost 2 bases; unmatched junction nucleotides: 5. In DNA, the CDR3 is TGTGCCAGCAGGGACAGGGGACGGGCCTACGAGCAGTACTTC. As protein: CASRDRGRAYEQYF.

The CDR3 is CASSRAPGKGELRTEAFF. The CDR3, as DNA: TGTGCCAGCAGCCGCGCCCCGGGAAAAGGGGAGTTGAGGACTGAAGCTTTCTTT. The chain recombines TRBV7-8 with TRBJ1-1; maybe TRBD1 (5 bases). CDR3 length: 18 residues. Germline assignment: CDR1 SGHVS and CDR2 FQNEAQ. Between the trimmed V and J ends, which lost 5 bases and 5 bases, there was a span of 27 bases.

A few counts support this clone. Other DNA variants within this sample encode the same CDR3. The rearrangement uses TRBV30 and TRBJ1-1; D gene uncertain. This CDR3 has 13 residues. Trimming removed 0 bases from V and 2 bases from J, with 7 bases in between. Germline V CDR1 and CDR2: GTSNPN, SVGIG (reference sequence). This chain's CDR3 is CAWSVLPNTEAFF. CDR3 coding DNA: TGTGCCTGGAGTGTACTCCCCAACACTGAAGCTTTCTTT.

V usage is TRBV11-2 and J usage is TRBJ1-1; unclear D gene. V was pared by 5 bases and J by 3 bases, with 22 bases between. This CDR3 is built from 17 residues. Germline loops: CDR1 SGHAT, CDR2 FQNNGV. CDR3 sequence reads: CASSKKGLRQAHTEAFF. Written as DNA, the CDR3 is TGTGCCAGCAGCAAAAAGGGCTTGCGTCAGGCTCACACTGAAGCTTTCTTT.